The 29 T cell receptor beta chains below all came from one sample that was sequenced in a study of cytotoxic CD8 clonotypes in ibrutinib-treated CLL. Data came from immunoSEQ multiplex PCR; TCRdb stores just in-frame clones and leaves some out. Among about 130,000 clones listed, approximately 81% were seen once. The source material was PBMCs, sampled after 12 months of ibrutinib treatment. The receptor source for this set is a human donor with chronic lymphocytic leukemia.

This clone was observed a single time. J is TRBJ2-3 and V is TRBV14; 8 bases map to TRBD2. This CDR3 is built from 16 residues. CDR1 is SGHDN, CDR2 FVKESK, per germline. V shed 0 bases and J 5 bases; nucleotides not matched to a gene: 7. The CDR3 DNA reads TGTGCCAGCAGCCAAGATCTGGGAGCGGGAGTAGATACGCAGTATTTT. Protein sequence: CASSQDLGAGVDTQYF.

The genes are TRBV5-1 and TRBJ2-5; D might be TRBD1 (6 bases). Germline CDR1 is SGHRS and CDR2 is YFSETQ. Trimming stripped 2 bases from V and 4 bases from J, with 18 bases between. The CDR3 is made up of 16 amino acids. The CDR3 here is CASSFSPGDGAETQYF. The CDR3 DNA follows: TGCGCCAGCAGCTTTAGTCCAGGGGACGGCGCAGAGACCCAGTACTTC. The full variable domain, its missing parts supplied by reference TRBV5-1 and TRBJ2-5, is KAGVTQTPRYLIKTRGQQVTLSCSPISGHRSVSWYQQTPGQGLQFLFEYFSETQRNKGNFPGRFSGRQFSNSRSEMNVSTLELGDSALYLCASSFSPGDGAETQYFGPGTRLLVL.

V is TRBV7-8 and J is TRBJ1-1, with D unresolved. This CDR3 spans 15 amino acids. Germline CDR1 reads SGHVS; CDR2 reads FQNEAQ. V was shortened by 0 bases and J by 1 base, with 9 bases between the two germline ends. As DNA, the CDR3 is TGTGCCAGCAGCTTAGCTCGATGGCCGAACACTGAAGCTTTCTTT. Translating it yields CASSLARWPNTEAFF.

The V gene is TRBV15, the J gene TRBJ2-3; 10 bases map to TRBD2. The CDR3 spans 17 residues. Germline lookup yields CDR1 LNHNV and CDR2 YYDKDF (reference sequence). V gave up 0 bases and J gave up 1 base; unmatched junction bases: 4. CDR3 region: CATSRDTGLAGTDTQYF. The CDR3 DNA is TGTGCCACCAGCAGAGACACCGGACTAGCGGGCACAGATACGCAGTATTTT.

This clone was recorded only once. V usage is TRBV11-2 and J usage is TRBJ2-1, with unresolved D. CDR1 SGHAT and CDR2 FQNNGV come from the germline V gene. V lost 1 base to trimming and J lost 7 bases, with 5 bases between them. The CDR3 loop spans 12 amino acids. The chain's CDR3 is CASSLVTNEQFF. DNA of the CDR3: TGTGCCAGCAGCTTAGTAACGAATGAGCAGTTCTTC.

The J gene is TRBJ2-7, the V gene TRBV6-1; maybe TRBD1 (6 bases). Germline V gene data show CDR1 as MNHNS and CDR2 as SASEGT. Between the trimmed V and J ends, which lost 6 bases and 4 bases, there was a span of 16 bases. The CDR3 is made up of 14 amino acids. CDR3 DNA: TGTGCCAGCAGGGATTACAGGGTACCTTACGAGCAGTACTTC. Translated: CASRDYRVPYEQYF.

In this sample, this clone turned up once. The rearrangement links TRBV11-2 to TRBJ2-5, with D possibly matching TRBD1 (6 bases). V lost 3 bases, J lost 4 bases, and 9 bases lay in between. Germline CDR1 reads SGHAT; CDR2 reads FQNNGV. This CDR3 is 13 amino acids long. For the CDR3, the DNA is TGTGCCAGCAGCTTTGGACAGACAGAGACCCAGTACTTC. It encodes CASSFGQTETQYF. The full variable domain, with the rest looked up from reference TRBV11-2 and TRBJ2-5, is EAGVAQSPRYKIIEKRQSVAFWCNPISGHATLYWYQQILGQGPKLLIQFQNNGVVDDSQLPKDRFSAERLKGVDSTLKIQPAKLEDSAVYLCASSFGQTETQYFGPGTRLLVL.

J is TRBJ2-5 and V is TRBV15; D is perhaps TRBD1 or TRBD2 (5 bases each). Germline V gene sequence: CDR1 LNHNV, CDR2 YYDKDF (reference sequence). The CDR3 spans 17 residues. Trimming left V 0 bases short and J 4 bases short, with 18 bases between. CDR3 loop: CATSRELAGPGRETQYF. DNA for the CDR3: TGTGCCACCAGCAGAGAGCTGGCAGGGCCGGGGAGAGAGACCCAGTACTTC.

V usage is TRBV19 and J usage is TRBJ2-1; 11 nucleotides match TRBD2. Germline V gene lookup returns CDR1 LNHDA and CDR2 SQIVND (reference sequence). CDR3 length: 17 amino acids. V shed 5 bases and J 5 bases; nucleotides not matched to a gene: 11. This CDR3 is CASSPPLAGGLHNEQFF. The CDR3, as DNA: TGTGCCAGTAGTCCCCCTCTAGCGGGAGGCTTGCACAATGAGCAGTTCTTC.

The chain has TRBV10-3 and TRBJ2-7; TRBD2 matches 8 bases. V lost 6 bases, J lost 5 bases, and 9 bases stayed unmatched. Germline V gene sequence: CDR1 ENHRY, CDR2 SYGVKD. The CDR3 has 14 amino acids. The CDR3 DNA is TGTGCCATCAGAGCCCGGGAGGGCCGCGACGAGCAGTACTTC. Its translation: CAIRAREGRDEQYF.

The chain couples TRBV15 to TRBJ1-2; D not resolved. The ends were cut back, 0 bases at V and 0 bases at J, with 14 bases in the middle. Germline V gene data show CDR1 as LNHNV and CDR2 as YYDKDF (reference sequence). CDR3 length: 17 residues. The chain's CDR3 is CATSRDRNSGTNYGYTF. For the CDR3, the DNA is TGTGCCACCAGCAGAGATCGGAACAGCGGAACTAACTATGGCTACACCTTC.

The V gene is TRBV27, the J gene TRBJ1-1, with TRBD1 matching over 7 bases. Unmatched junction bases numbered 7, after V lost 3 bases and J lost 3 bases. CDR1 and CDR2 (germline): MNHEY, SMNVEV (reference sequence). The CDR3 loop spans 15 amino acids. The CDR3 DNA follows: TGTGCCAGCAGTTTTAGGGGGCGGTGGGACACTGAAGCTTTCTTT. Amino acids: CASSFRGRWDTEAFF.

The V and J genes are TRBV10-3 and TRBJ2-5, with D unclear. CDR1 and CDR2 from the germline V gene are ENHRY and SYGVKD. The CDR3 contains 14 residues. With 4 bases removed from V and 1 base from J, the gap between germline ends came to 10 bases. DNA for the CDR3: TGTGCCATCAGTGCCTACATGGGCCAAGAGACCCAGTACTTC. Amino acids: CAISAYMGQETQYF.

The CDR3 sequence is CASRLQEYSNQPQHF. The CDR3 DNA is TGTGCCAGCAGGTTACAGGAGTATAGCAATCAGCCCCAGCATTTT. The chain carries TRBV2 and TRBJ1-5, with D perhaps matching TRBD1 (5 bases). The V end was cut by 6 bases, the J end by 0 bases, with 12 bases between. This CDR3 has 15 residues. Germline CDR1 and CDR2: SNHLY and FYNNEI.

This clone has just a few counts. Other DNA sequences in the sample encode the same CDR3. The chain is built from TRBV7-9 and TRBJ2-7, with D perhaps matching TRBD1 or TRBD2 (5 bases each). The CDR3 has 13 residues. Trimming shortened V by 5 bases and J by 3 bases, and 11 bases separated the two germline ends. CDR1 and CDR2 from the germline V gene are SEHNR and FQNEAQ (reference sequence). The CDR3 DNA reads TGTGCCAGCAGCCTGGGACGGAGCTACGAGCAGTACTTC. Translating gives CASSLGRSYEQYF.

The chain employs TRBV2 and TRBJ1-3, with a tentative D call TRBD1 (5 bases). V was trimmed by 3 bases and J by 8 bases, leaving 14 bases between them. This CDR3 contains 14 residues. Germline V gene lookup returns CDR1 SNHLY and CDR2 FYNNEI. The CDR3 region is CASSDARAPHTIYF. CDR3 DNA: TGTGCCAGCAGTGACGCCAGGGCCCCGCACACCATATATTTT.

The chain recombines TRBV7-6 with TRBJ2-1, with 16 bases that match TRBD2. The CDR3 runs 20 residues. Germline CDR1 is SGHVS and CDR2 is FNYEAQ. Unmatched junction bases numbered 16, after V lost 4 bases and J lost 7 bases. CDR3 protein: CASSSAGTSGRAVLWNEQFF. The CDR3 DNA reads TGTGCCAGCAGCTCAGCCGGGACTAGCGGGAGGGCCGTACTATGGAATGAGCAGTTCTTC.

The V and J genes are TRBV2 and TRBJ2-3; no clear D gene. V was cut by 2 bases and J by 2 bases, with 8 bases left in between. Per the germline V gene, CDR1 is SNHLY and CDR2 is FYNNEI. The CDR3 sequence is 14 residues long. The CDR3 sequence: CASSETTVTDTQYF. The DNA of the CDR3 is TGTGCCAGCAGTGAAACGACGGTCACAGATACGCAGTATTTT.

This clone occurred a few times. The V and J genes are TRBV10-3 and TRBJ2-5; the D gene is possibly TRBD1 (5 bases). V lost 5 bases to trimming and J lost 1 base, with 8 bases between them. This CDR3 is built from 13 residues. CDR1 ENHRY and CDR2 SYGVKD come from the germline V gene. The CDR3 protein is CAISRGIQETQYF. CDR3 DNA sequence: TGTGCCATCAGTAGGGGAATCCAAGAGACCCAGTACTTC.

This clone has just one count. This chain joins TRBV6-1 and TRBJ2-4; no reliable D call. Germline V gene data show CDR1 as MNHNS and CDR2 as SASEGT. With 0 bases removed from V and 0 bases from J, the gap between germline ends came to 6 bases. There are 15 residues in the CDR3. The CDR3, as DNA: TGTGCCAGCAGTGAAGCGCGAGAAGCCAAAAACATTCAGTACTTC. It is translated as CASSEAREAKNIQYF.

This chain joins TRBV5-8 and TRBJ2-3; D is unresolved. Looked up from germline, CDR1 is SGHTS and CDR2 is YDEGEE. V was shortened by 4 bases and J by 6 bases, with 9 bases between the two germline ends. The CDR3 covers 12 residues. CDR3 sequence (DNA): TGTGCCAGCAGCATCCGGTTCGATACGCAGTATTTT. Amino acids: CASSIRFDTQYF.

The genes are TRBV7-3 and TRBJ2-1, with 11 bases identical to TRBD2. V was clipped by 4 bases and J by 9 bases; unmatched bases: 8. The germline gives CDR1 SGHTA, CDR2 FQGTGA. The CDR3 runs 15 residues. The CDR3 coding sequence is TGTGCCAGCAGCTCGATAGCGGGAGGGGTCGGTGAGCAGTTCTTC. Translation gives CASSSIAGGVGEQFF.

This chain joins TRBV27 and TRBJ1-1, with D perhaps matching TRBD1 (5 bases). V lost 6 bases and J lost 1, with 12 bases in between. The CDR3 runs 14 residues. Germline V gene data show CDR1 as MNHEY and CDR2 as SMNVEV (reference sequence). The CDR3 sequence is CASSQGPRNTEAFF. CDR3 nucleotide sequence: TGTGCCAGCAGCCAGGGACCGAGGAACACTGAAGCTTTCTTT.

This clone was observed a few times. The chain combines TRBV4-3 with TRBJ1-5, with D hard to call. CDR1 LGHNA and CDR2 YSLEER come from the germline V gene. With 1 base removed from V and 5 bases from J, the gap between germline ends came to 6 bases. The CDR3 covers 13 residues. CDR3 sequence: CASSQGFDQPQHF. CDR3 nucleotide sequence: TGCGCCAGCAGCCAAGGTTTCGATCAGCCCCAGCATTTT.

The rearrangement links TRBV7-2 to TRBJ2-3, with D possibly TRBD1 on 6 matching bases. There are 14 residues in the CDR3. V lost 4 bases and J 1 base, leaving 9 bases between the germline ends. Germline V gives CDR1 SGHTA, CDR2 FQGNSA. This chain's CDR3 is CASSSNRGTDTQYF. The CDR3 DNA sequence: TGTGCCAGCAGCTCCAACAGGGGCACAGATACGCAGTATTTT.

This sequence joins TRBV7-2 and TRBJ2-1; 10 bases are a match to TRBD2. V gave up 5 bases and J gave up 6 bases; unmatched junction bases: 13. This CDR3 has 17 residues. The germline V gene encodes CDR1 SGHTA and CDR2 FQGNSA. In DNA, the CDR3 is TGTGCCAGCAGCGCAGTACTTCTAGCGGGAGTCGTCAATGAGCAGTTCTTC. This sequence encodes CASSAVLLAGVVNEQFF.

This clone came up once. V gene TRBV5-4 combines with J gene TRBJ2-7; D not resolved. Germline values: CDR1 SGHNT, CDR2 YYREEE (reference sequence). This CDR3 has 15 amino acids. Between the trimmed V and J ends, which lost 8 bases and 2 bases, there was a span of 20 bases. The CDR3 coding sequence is TGTGCCAGTAGGAAGGACGGTGATTTTACCTACGAGCAGTACTTC. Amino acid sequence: CASRKDGDFTYEQYF.

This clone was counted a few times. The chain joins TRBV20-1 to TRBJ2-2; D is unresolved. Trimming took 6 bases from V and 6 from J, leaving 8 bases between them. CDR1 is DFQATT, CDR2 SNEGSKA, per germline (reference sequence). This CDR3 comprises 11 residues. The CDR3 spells CSATRAGELFF. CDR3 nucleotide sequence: TGCAGTGCCACAAGGGCCGGGGAGCTGTTTTTT.

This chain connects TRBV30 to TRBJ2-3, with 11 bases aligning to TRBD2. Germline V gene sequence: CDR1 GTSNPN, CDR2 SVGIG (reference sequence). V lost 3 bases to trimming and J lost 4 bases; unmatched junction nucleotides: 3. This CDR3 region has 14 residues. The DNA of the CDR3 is TGTGCCTGGAGACTAGCGGGAGCCCCAGATACGCAGTATTTT. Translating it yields CAWRLAGAPDTQYF.